This T cell receptor beta chain was observed in a study of radiation and T cells in renal cell carcinoma. General study points: Top tumor clonotypes rose in blood 2 weeks post-radiation, then contracted. Pretreatment tumor biopsies were lacking, so baseline clonotypes are unknown.

TCRdb keeps only in-frame clones here, not all; method: immunoSEQ multiplex PCR. The sample lists around 180,000 clones; roughly 90% were seen once. Trimming removed 4 bases from V and 0 bases from J, with 18 bases in between. The CDR3 spans 17 residues. Germline CDR1 reads SEHNR; CDR2 reads FQNEAQ (reference sequence). Time point of the sample: blood 4 weeks post-SBRT, at nephrectomy. Treatment given: 15 Gy SBRT to primary tumor, nephrectomy 4 weeks later. Serial blood draws occurred at baseline and 2 and 4 weeks post-SBRT. The tumor was a clear cell renal cell carcinoma. In the case of this clone: Its target is unknown.

The genes are TRBV7-9 and TRBJ1-2; weak D call: TRBD1 (6 bases). Sequenced here: blood, sampled from a patient whose treatment included radiotherapy and nephrectomy. The sequence was obtained from a woman between 50 and 59 years old with renal cell carcinoma. CDR3 nucleotides: TGTGCCAGCAGCTCCACAGGGTATGATTCGGCTAACTATGGCTACACCTTC. Protein: CASSSTGYDSANYGYTF.